This TCR beta chain is from a study of Ad26.COV2.S vaccination and SARS-CoV-2 variants. General study findings and limits: There was reportedly substantial breadth in spike-specific CD8+ and CD4+ T cell responses after vaccination. Vaccine recipients had higher spike-specific TCR breadth than placebo recipients.

V was pared by 0 bases and J by 4 bases, with 14 bases between. The CDR3 runs to 16 residues. As for this clone: Its antigen is still unknown.

Libraries were prepared by immunoSEQ multiplex PCR; TCRdb keeps only in-frame clonotypes and omits some of them. This sample has roughly 140,000 clones, with 86% found just once. The J gene is TRBJ2-3, the V gene TRBV23-1, with a tentative D call TRBD1 (7 bases). TRBV23-1 is an ORF, with its function uncertain. The input for sequencing was peripheral blood, taken after recovery from COVID-19. The receptor was derived from a human donor who had recovered from COVID-19. CDR3: CASSQSGQGEADTQYF. CDR3 in DNA: TGCGCCAGCAGTCAATCGGGGCAGGGGGAGGCAGATACGCAGTATTTT.